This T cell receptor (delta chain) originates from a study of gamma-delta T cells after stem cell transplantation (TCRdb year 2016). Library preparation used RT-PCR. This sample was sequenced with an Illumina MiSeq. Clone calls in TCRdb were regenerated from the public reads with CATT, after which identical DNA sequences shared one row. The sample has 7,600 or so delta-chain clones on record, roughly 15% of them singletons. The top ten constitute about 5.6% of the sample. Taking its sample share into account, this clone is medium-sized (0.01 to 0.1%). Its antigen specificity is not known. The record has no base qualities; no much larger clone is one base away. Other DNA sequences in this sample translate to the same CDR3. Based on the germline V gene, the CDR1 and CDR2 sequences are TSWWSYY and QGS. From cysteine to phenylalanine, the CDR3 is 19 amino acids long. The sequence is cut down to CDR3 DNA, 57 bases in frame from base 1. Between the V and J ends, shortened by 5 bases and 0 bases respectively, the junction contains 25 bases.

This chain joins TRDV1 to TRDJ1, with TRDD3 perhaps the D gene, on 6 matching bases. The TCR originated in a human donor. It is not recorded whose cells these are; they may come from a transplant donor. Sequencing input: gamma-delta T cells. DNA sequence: TGTGCTCTTGGGCCCTCTCGGCAGGGGGGACTCCTGTACACCGATAAACTCATCTTT. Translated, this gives CALGPSRQGGLLYTDKLIF.